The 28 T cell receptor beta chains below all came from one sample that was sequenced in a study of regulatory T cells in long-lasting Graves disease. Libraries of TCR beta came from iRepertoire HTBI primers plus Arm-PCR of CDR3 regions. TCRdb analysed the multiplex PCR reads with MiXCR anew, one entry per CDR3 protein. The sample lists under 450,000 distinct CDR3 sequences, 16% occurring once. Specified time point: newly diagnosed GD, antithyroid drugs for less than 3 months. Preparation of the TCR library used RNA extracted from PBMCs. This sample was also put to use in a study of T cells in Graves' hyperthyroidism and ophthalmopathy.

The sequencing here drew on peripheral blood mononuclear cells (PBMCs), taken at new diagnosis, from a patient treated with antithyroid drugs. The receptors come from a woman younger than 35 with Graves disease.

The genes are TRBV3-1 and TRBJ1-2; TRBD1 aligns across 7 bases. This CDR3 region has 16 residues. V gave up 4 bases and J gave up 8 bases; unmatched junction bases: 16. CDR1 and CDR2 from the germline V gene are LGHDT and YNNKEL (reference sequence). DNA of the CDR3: TGTGCCAGCAGCCGGACAGGCCCCCGGATCCCCTTCGGCTACACCTTC. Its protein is CASSRTGPRIPFGYTF. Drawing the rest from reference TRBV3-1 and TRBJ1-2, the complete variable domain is DTAVSQTPKYLVTQMGNDKSIKCEQNLGHDTMYWYKQDSKKFLKIMFSYNNKELIINETVPNRFSPKSPDKAHLNLHINSLELGDSAVYFCASSRTGPRIPFGYTFGSGTRLTVV.

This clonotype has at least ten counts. The CDR3 DNA sequence: TGTGCCATCAGTGAGTCGGCAGGGATTGGAGAGACCCAGTACTTC. Protein sequence: CAISESAGIGETQYF. This chain connects TRBV10-3 to TRBJ2-5, with a tentative D call TRBD1 (5 bases). V was shortened by 0 bases and J by 4 bases, with 12 bases between the two germline ends. Germline V gene data show CDR1 as ENHRY and CDR2 as SYGVKD. The CDR3 consists of 15 residues.

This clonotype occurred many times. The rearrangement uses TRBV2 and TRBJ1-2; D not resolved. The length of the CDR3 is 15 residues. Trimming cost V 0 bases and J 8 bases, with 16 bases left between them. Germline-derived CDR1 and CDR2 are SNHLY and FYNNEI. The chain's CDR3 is CASSEAPSRGWGYTF. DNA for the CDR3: TGTGCCAGCAGTGAAGCCCCCAGTCGAGGATGGGGCTACACCTTC.

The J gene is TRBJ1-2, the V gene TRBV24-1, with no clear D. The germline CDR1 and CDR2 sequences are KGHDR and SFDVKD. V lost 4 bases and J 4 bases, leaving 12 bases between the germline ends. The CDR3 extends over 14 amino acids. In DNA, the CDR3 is TGTGCCACCAGTGACAATGAGCCTCTCTATGGCTACACCTTC. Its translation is CATSDNEPLYGYTF.

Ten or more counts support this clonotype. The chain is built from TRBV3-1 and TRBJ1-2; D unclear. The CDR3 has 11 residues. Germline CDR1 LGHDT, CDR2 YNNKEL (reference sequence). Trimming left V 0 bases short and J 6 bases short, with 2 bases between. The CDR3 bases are TGTGCCAGCAGCCAAGAGGATGGCTACACCTTC. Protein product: CASSQEDGYTF.

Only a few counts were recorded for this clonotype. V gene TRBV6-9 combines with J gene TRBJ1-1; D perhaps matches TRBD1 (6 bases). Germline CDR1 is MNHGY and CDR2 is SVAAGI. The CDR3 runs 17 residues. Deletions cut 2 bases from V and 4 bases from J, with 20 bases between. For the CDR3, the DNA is TGTGCCAGCAGTTATCCGGGACACTATCCTTTCCGCACTGAAGCTTTCTTT. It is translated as CASSYPGHYPFRTEAFF.

The CDR3 DNA reads TGTGCCAGCAGCCAAGAGCTCCGGGGACTAGCGGGAAGGGAGACCCAGTACTTC. This gives the protein CASSQELRGLAGRETQYF. This chain connects TRBV3-1 to TRBJ2-5, with 13 bases identical to TRBD2. V was pared by 0 bases and J by 5 bases, with 9 bases of the junction left unmatched. The CDR3 totals 18 residues. Looked up from germline, CDR1 is LGHDT and CDR2 is YNNKEL (reference sequence).

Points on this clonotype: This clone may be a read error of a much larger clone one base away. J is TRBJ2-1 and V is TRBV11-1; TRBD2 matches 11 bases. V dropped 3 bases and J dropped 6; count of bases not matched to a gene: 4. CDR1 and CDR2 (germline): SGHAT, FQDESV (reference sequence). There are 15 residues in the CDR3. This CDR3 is CASSLTSGTPNEQFF. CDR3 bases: TGTGCCAGCAGCTTGACTAGCGGGACCCCCAATGAGCAGTTCTTC.

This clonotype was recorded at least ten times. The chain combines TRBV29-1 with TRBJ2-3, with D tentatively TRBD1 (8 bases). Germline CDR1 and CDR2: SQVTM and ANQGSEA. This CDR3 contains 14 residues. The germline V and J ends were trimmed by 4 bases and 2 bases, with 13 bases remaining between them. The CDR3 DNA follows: TGCAGCGTTGGGGAGGGACAGGTCACAGATACGCAGTATTTT. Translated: CSVGEGQVTDTQYF.

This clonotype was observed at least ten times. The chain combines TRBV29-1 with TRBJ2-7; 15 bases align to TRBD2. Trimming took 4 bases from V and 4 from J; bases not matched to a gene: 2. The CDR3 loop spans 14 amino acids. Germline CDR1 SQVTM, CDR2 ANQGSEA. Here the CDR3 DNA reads TGCAGCGTTGCCGGGACTAGCGGGAGGTACGAGCAGTACTTC. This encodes CSVAGTSGRYEQYF.

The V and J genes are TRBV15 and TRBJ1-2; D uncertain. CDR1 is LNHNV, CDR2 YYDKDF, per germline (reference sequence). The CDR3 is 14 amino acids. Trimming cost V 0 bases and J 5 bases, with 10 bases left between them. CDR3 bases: TGTGCCACCAGCAGAGATGCGAGGGTGTATGGCTACACCTTC. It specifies CATSRDARVYGYTF.

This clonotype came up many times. CDR3 coding DNA: TGTGCCAGCAGCTTATATAGCGGGAGGTTCTACTCCTACGAGCAGTACTTC. Protein sequence: CASSLYSGRFYSYEQYF. V usage is TRBV7-2 and J usage is TRBJ2-7; the match to TRBD2 covers 10 bases. Germline V gene sequence: CDR1 SGHTA, CDR2 FQGNSA. The CDR3 runs to 17 residues. The J segment lost 0 bases and the V segment lost 2 bases, leaving 7 bases of the junction unmatched.

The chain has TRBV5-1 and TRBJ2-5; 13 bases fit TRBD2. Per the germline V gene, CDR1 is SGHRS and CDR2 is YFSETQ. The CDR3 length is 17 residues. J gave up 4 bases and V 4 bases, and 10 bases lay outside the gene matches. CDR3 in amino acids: CASSSQGTSGNRETQYF. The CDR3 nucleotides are TGCGCCAGCAGCAGCCAAGGGACTAGCGGGAACCGAGAGACCCAGTACTTC.

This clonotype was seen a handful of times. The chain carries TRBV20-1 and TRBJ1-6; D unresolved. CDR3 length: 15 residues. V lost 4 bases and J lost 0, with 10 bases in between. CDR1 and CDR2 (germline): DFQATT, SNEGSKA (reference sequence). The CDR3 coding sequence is TGCAGTGCTATAGCGGGTAGCTCCTATAATTCACCCCTCCACTTT. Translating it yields CSAIAGSSYNSPLHF.

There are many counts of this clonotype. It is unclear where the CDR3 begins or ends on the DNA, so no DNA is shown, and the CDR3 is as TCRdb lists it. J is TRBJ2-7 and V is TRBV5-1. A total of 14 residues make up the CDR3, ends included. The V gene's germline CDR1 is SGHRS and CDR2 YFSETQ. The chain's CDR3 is CASSFGNGRDEQYF.

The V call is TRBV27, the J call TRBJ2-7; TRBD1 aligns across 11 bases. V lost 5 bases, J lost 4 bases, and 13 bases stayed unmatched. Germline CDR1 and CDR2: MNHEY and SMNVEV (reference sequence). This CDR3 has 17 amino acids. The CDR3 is CASSPPPGTGGPYEQYF. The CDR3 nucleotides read TGTGCCAGCAGTCCCCCCCCCGGGACAGGGGGTCCTTACGAGCAGTACTTC.

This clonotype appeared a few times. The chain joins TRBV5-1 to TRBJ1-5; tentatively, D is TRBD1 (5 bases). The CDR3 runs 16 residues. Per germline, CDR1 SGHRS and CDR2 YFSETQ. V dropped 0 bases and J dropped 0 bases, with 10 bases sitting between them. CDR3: CASSLEGLYSNQPQHF. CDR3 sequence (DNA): TGCGCCAGCAGCTTGGAGGGGCTCTATAGCAATCAGCCCCAGCATTTT.

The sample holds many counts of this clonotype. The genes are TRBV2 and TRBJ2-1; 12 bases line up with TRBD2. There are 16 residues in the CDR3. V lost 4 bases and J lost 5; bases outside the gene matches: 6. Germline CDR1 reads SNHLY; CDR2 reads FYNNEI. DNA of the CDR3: TGTGCCAGCAGTGGGGCTAGCGGGGGGGCCCACAATGAGCAGTTCTTC. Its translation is CASSGASGGAHNEQFF.

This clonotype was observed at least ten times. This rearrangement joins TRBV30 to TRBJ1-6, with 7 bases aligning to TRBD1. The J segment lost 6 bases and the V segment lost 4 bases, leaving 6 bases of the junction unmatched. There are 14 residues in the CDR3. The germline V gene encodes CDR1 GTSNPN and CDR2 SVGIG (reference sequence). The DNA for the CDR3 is TGTGCCTGGAAGGACAGGCGAACTAATTCACCCCTCCACTTT. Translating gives CAWKDRRTNSPLHF.

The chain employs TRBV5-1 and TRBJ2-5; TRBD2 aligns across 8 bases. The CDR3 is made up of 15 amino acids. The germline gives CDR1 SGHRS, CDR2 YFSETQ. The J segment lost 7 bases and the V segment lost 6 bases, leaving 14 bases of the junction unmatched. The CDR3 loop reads CASTVVAGIDATQYF. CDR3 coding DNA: TGCGCCAGCACGGTCGTAGCGGGGATAGATGCGACCCAGTACTTC.

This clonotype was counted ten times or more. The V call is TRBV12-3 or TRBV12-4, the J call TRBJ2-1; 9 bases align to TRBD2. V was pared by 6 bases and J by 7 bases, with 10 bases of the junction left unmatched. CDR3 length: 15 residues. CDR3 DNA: TGTGCCAGCAGCCCGATTGGGAGCGGGAGGAATGAGCAGTTCTTC. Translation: CASSPIGSGRNEQFF.

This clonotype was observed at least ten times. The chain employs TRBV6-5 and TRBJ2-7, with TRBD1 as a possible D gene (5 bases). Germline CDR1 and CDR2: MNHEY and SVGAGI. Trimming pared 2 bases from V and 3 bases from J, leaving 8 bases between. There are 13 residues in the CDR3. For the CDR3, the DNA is TGTGCCAGCAGTTACGTTAGGGGCTACGAGCAGTACTTC. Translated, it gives CASSYVRGYEQYF.

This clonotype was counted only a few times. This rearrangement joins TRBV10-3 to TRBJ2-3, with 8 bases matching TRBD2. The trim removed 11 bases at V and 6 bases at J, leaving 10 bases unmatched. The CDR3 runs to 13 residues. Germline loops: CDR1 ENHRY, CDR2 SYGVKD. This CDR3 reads CAVYSGTSDTQYF. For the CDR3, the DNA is TGTGCCGTATATAGCGGGACCTCCGATACGCAGTATTTT.

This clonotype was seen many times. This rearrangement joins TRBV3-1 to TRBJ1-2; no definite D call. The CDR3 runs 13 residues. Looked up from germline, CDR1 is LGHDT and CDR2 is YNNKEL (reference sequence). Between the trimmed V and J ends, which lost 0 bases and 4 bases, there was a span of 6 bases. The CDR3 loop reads CASSQEVGYGYTF. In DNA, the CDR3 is TGTGCCAGCAGCCAAGAAGTAGGCTATGGCTACACCTTC.

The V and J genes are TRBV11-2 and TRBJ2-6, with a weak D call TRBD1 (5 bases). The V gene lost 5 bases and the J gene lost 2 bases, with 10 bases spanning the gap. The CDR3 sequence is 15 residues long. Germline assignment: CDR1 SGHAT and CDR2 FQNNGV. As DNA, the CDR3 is TGTGCCAGCAGCGCAGGGTCCCCTGGGGCCAACGTCCTGACTTTC. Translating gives CASSAGSPGANVLTF.

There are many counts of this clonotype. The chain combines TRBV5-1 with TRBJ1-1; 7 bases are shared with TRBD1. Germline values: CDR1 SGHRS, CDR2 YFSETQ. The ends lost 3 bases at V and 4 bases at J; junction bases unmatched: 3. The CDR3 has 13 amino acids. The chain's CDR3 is CASSSQGPTEAFF. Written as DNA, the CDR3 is TGCGCCAGCAGCTCACAGGGGCCCACTGAAGCTTTCTTT.

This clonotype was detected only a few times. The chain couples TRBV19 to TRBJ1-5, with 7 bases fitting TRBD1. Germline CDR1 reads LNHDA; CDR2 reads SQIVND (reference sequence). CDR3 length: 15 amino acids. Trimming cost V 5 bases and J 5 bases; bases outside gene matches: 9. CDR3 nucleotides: TGTGCCAGTAGTCCAGAGGGACAGCGTTATCAGCCCCAGCATTTT. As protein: CASSPEGQRYQPQHF.

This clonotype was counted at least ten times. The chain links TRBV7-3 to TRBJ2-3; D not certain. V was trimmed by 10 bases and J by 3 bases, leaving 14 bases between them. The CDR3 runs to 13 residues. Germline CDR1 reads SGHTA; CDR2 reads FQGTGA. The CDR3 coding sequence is TGTGCCACGGCCGAAGGCACAACAGATACGCAGTATTTT. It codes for CATAEGTTDTQYF.